This entry describes one T cell receptor beta chain. What it binds is not known. The sample originates from a study of shared clonotypes between healthy human individuals. Study overall: Donors consisted of a couple of women and three men between 18 and 49. Points from the study as a whole: There were few donors, and this limited the genetic and exposure-history diversity represented.

Trimming cost V 6 bases and J 3 bases; bases outside gene matches: 3. This CDR3 contains 13 residues. Germline V gene lookup returns CDR1 LNHDA and CDR2 SQIVND (reference sequence). Using immunoSEQ multiplex PCR, the repertoire was profiled, and TCRdb retains in-frame clones only, with some absent. The sample holds millions of clones, roughly nine tenths seen once. Sequencing input: naive CD4+ T cells sorted from blood. Subset meaning: CD45RA+ positively selected. The sequence derives from a man between 18 and 35 years old in good health. The gene calls are TRBV19 and TRBJ2-5; TRBD1 agrees at 8 bases. DNA of the CDR3: TGTGCCAGTAGCCGGACAGGGAAAGAGACCCAGTACTTC. Encoded protein: CASSRTGKETQYF. Full variable domain (remainder filled in from reference TRBV19 and TRBJ2-5): DGGITQSPKYLFRKEGQNVTLSCEQNLNHDAMYWYRQDPGQGLRLIYYSQIVNDFQKGDIAEGYSVSREKKESFPLTVTSAQKNPTAFYLCASSRTGKETQYFGPGTRLLVL.